This TCR beta chain was sequenced in a study of T cells after posttransplantation cyclophosphamide. Cyclophosphamide on days +3 and +4 followed busulfan-fludarabine conditioning and a marrow graft. The CDR3 has 14 amino acids. Looked up from germline, CDR1 is SGHVS and CDR2 is FQNEAQ. V lost 3 bases and J lost 2, with 8 bases in between. Using immunoSEQ multiplex PCR, the repertoire was profiled, and TCRdb retains in-frame clones only, with some absent. Of tens of thousands of clones in the sample, about 92% were seen once. This chain uses TRBV7-8 with TRBJ1-3; no reliable D call. The sequenced sample was PBMCs, obtained 62 days after allogeneic stem cell transplant with posttransplant cyclophosphamide. The clonotype was recovered from a male patient aged 60-69 years who received an allogeneic stem cell transplant from a related donor and was CMV-positive. Some of the T cells might come from the graft donor. CDR3 loop: CASSFAGTGNTIYF. The CDR3 region has the DNA TGTGCCAGCAGCTTTGCGGGGACTGGAAACACCATATATTTT.